Presented here are 2 T cell receptor beta chains from one specimen sequenced in a study of blood T cell repertoires in COVID-19. Method: immunoSEQ multiplex PCR; TCRdb's copy keeps in-frame clones and lacks some. The sample carries about 480,000 clones, roughly nine tenths recorded once. Sequencing input: PBMCs or T cells enriched from blood (not recorded which). These receptors originate from a woman aged 55-70 years who had recovered from COVID-19.

As to this clone: Distinct nucleotide sequences in the sample also encode this CDR3. This chain connects TRBV5-1 to TRBJ2-5, with 15 nucleotides matching TRBD2. This CDR3 spans 16 amino acids. Germline V gene sequence: CDR1 SGHRS, CDR2 YFSETQ. Trimming at V came to 3 bases and at J to 5 bases, leaving 5 bases not matched to a gene. CDR3 in DNA: TGCGCCAGCAGCTCCGGACTAGCGGGGGGGCAGGAGACCCAGTACTTC. Translated, it gives CASSSGLAGGQETQYF.

This clone came up a few times. The chain joins TRBV6-5 to TRBJ2-5; 11 nucleotides match TRBD1. J was trimmed by 2 bases and V by 3 bases; bases with no gene match: 5. Germline values: CDR1 MNHEY, CDR2 SVGAGI. The CDR3 length is 16 residues. This CDR3 reads CASSYGTGGGQETQYF. The CDR3 DNA is TGTGCCAGCAGTTATGGGACAGGGGGAGGGCAAGAGACCCAGTACTTC.